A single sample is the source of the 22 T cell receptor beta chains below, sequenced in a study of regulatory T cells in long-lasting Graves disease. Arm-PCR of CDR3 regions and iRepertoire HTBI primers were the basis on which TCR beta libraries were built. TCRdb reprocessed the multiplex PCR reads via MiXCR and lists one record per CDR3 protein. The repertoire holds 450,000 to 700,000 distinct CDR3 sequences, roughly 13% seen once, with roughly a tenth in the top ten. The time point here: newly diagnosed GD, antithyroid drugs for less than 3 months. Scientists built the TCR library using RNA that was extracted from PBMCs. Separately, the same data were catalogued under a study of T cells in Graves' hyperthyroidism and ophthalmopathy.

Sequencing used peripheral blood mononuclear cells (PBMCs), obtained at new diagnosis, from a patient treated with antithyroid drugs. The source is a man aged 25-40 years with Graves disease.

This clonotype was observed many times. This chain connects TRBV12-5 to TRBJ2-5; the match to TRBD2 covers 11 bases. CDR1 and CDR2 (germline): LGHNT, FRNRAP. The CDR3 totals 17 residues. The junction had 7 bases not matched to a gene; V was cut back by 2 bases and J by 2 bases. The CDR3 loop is CASGLNRLAGIQETQYF. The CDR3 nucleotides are TGTGCTAGTGGTTTGAATAGACTAGCGGGAATTCAAGAGACCCAGTACTTC.

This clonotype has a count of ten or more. For the CDR3, the DNA is TGTGCTAGTGGTACCGGGACAGGGATAAGCGGGGAGCTGTTTTTT. Its translation: CASGTGTGISGELFF. The chain couples TRBV12-5 to TRBJ2-2; 9 bases match TRBD1. Looked up from germline, CDR1 is LGHNT and CDR2 is FRNRAP. V gave up 5 bases and J gave up 7 bases; unmatched junction bases: 8. The CDR3 has 15 amino acids.

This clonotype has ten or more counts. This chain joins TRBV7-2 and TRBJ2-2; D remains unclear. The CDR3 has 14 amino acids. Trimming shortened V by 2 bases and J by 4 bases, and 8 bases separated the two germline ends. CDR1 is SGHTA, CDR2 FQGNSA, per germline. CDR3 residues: CASSLTGSTGELFF. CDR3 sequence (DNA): TGTGCCAGCAGCTTAACGGGCAGCACCGGGGAGCTGTTTTTT. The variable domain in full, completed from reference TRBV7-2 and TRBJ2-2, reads GAGVSQSPSNKVTEKGKDVELRCDPISGHTALYWYRQSLGQGLEFLIYFQGNSAPDKSGLPSDRFSAERTGGSVSTLTIQRTQQEDSAVYLCASSLTGSTGELFFGEGSRLTVL.

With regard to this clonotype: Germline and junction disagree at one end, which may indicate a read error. CDR3 region: CAGSLTGGPDTQYF. In nucleotides, the CDR3 is TGTGCCGGCAGCTTAACGGGAGGGCCAGATACGCAGTATTTT. The rearrangement uses TRBV7-3 and TRBJ2-3; 8 bases fit TRBD2. The CDR3 length is 14 residues. The germline V gene has CDR1 SGHTA and CDR2 FQGTGA.

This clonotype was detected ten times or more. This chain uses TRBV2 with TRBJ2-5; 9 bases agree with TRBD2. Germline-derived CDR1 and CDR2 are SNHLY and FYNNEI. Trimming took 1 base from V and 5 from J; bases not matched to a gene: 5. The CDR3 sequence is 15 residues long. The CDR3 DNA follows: TGTGCCAGCAGTGAAGGGGCTAGCGGGACGGAGACCCAGTACTTC. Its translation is CASSEGASGTETQYF.

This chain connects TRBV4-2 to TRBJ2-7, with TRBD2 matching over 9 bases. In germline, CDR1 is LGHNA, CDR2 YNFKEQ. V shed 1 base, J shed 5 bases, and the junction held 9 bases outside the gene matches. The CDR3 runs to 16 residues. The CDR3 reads CASSQAGTSFLHEQYF. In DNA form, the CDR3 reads TGTGCCAGCAGCCAAGCCGGGACTAGCTTCCTCCACGAGCAGTACTTC.

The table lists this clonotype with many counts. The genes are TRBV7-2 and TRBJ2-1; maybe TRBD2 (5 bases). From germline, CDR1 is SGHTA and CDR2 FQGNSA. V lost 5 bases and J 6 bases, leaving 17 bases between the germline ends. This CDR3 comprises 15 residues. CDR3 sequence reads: CASSLDDGLGNEQFF. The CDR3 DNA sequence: TGTGCCAGCAGCCTAGATGACGGACTCGGCAATGAGCAGTTCTTC.

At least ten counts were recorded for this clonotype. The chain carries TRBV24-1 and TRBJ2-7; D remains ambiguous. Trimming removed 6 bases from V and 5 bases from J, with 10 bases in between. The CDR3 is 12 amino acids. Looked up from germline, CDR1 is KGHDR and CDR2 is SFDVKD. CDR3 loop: CATSQGNDEQYF. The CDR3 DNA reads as TGTGCCACCAGTCAAGGGAACGACGAGCAGTACTTC.

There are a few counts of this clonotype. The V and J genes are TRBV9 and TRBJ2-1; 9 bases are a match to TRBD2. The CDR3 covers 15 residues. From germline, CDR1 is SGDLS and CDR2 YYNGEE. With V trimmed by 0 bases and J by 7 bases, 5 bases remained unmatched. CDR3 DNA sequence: TGTGCCAGCAGCGTAGTTAGCGGGAGAGCGAATGAGCAGTTCTTC. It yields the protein CASSVVSGRANEQFF.

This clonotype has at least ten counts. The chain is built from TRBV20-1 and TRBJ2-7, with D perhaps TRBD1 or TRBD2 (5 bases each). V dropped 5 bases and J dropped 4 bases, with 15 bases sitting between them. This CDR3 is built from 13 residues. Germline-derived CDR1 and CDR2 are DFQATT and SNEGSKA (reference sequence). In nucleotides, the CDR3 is TGCAGTGCTTTACCGGGACCACCGTACGAGCAGTACTTC. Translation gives CSALPGPPYEQYF.

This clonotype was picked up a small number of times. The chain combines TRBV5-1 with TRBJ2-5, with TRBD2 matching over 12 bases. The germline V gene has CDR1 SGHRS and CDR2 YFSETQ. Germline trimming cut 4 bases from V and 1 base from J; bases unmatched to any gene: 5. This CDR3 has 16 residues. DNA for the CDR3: TGCGCCAGCAGCCCGGGGACTAGCGGGCCCCAAGAGACCCAGTACTTC. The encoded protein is CASSPGTSGPQETQYF.

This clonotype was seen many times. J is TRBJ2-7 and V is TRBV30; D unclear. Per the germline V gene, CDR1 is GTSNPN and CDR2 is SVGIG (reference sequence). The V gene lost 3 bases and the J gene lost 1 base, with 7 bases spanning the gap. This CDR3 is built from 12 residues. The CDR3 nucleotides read TGTGCCTGGAGACCGCAGTCCTACGAGCAGTACTTC. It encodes CAWRPQSYEQYF. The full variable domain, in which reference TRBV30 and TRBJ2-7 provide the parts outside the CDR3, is SQTIHQWPATLVQPVGSPLSLECTVEGTSNPNLYWYRQAAGRGLQLLFYSVGIGQISSEVPQNLSASRPQDRQFILSSKKLLLSDSGFYLCAWRPQSYEQYFGPGTRLTVT.

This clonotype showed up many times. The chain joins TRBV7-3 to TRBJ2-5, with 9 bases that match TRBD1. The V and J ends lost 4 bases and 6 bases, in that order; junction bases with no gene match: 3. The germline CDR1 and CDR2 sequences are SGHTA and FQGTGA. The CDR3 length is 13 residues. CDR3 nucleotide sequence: TGTGCCAGCAGCTCCGGACAGGGGAAGACCCAGTACTTC. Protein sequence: CASSSGQGKTQYF. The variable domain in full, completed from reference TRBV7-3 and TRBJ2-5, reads GAGVSQTPSNKVTEKGKYVELRCDPISGHTALYWYRQSLGQGPEFLIYFQGTGAADDSGLPNDRFFAVRPEGSVSTLKIQRTERGDSAVYLCASSSGQGKTQYFGPGTRLLVL.

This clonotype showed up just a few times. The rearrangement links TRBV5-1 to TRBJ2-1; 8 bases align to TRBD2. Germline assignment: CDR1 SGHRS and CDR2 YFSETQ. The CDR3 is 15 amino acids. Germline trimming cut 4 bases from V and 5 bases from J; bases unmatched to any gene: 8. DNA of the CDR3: TGCGCCAGCAGCCAGCCGGGGGGGGGAGACAATGAGCAGTTCTTC. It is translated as CASSQPGGGDNEQFF.

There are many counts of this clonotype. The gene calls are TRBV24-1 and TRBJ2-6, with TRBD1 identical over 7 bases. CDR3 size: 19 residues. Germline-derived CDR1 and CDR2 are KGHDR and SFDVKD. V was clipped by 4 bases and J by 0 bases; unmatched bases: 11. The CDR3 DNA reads TGTGCCACCAGTGAACCGTTGGGGACAGCCGGCTCTGGGGCCAACGTCCTGACTTTC. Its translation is CATSEPLGTAGSGANVLTF.

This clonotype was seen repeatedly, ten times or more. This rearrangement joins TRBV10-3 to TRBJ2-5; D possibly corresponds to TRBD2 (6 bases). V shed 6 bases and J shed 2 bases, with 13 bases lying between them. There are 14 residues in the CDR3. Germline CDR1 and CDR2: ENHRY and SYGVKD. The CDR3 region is CAIRETGTQETQYF. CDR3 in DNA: TGTGCCATCAGGGAGACTGGGACTCAAGAGACCCAGTACTTC.

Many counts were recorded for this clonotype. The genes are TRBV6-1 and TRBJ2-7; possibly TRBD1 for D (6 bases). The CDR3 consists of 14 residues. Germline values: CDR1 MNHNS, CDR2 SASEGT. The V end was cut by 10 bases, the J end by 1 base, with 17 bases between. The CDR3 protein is CATLRDITSYEQYF. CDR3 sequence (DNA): TGTGCCACACTCCGGGACATCACATCCTACGAGCAGTACTTC.

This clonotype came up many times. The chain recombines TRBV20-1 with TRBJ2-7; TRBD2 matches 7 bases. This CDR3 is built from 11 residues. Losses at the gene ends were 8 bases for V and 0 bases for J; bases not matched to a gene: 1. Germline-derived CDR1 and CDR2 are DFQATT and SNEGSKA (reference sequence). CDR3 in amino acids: CSRDYSYEQYF. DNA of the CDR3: TGCAGTCGGGACTACTCCTACGAGCAGTACTTC.

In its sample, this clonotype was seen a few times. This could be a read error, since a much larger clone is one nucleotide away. The DNA for the CDR3 is TGTGCCAGCAAGGGCTTTTCAGGAATCGAGCAGCACTTC. Residues: CASKGFSGIEQHF. The chain joins TRBV28 to TRBJ2-7; no firm D call. The germline gives CDR1 MDHEN, CDR2 SYDVKM. The CDR3 runs to 13 residues.

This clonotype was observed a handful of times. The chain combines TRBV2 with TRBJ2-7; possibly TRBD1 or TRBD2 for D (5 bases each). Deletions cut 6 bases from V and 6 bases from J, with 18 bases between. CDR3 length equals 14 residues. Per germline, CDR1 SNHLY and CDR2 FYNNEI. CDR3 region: CASRRRTGLSEQYF. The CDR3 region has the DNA TGTGCCAGCAGACGCCGAACGGGGCTGAGCGAGCAGTACTTC. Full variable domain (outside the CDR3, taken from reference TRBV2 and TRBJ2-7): EPEVTQTPSHQVTQMGQEVILRCVPISNHLYFYWYRQILGQKVEFLVSFYNNEISEKSEIFDDQFSVERPDGSNFTLKIRSTKLEDSAMYFCASRRRTGLSEQYFGPGTRLTVT.

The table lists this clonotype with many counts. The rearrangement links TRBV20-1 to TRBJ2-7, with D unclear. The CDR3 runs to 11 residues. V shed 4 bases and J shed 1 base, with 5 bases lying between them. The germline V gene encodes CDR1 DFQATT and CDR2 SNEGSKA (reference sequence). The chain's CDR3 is CSAMESYEQYF. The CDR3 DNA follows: TGCAGTGCTATGGAGTCCTACGAGCAGTACTTC.

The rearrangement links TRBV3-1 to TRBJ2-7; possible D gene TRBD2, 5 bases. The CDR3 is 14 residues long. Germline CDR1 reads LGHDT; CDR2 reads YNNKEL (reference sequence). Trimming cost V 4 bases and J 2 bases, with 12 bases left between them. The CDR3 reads CASSRGRRAYEQYF. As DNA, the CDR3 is TGTGCCAGCAGCCGCGGGCGAAGGGCCTACGAGCAGTACTTC.